Listed here are 10 T cell receptor beta chains from one sample, sequenced in a study of blood T cell repertoires in COVID-19. Using immunoSEQ multiplex PCR, the repertoire was profiled, and TCRdb retains in-frame clones only, with some absent. Of about 440,000 clones detected, approximately 90% appear once; the ten largest clones hold around 4.4%. Sample: peripheral blood. These receptors came from a woman younger than 45 with acute or convalescent COVID-19.

The chain uses TRBV12-5 and TRBJ1-6; D perhaps matches TRBD1 (5 bases). This CDR3 region has 13 residues. V lost 8 bases and J 7 bases, leaving 12 bases between the germline ends. Germline CDR1 LGHNT, CDR2 FRNRAP. The chain's CDR3 is CASQGNVNSPLHF. In DNA form, the CDR3 reads TGTGCTAGTCAGGGCAACGTCAATTCACCCCTCCACTTT.

The rearrangement links TRBV29-1 to TRBJ2-3, with 8 bases aligning to TRBD2. Germline trimming cut 4 bases from V and 7 bases from J; bases unmatched to any gene: 7. The CDR3 has 13 residues. Germline values: CDR1 SQVTM, CDR2 ANQGSEA. The CDR3 loop is CSVGLAGSYTQYF. The CDR3 coding sequence is TGCAGCGTTGGGTTAGCGGGGAGCTATACGCAGTATTTT.

This clone occurred a few times. This rearrangement joins TRBV14 to TRBJ2-1; no definite D call. This CDR3 comprises 13 residues. The germline gives CDR1 SGHDN, CDR2 FVKESK. V was shortened by 0 bases and J by 10 bases, with 10 bases between the two germline ends. CDR3 nucleotides: TGTGCCAGCAGCCAAGACCTCCGGGTCGAGCAGTTCTTC. Translated, it gives CASSQDLRVEQFF.

Concerning this clone: Other DNA sequences from this sample encode an identical CDR3 as well. The CDR3 nucleotides are TGTGCCAGCAGCCAAGGAGGCTCTGGAAACACCATATATTTT. Its translation: CASSQGGSGNTIYF. This rearrangement joins TRBV3-1 (or the pseudogene TRBV3-2) to TRBJ1-3, with unresolved D. This CDR3 is built from 14 residues. V was pared by 1 base and J by 0 bases, with 4 bases between. Germline-derived CDR1 and CDR2 are LGHDT and YNNKEL (reference sequence).

The V gene is TRBV24-1, the J gene TRBJ2-3; D may be TRBD2 (6 bases). Germline V lookup: CDR1 KGHDR, CDR2 SFDVKD. This CDR3 has 17 residues. The V and J ends lost 3 bases and 3 bases respectively, with 18 bases between them. CDR3 region: CATSDPPGGVATDTQYF. The CDR3 coding sequence is TGTGCCACCAGTGATCCCCCCGGGGGAGTAGCGACAGATACGCAGTATTTT.

The chain carries TRBV28 and TRBJ1-2; a possible D gene is TRBD1 (6 bases). Trimming pared 1 base from V and 8 bases from J, leaving 11 bases between. This CDR3 region has 13 residues. Germline loops: CDR1 MDHEN, CDR2 SYDVKM. DNA for the CDR3: TGTGCCAGCAGTTTATCCAGGGGTCGAGGCTACACCTTC. Protein sequence: CASSLSRGRGYTF.

V gene TRBV5-5 combines with J gene TRBJ2-7; D is unresolved. Looked up from germline, CDR1 is SGHKS and CDR2 is YYEKEE (reference sequence). Trimming took off 2 bases at V and 3 bases at J, with 15 bases between the two ends. The CDR3 consists of 15 residues. The CDR3 bases are TGTGCCAGCAGCTTCCGAGGAGCGAACTTCTACGAGCAGTACTTC. This gives the protein CASSFRGANFYEQYF.

The V gene is TRBV5-6, the J gene TRBJ1-4; 10 bases agree with TRBD1. The length of the CDR3 is 16 residues. The V and J ends lost 6 bases and 1 base, in that order; junction bases with no gene match: 6. Germline lookup yields CDR1 SGHDT and CDR2 YYEEEE. CDR3 amino acids: CASTRQGAVTNEKLFF. DNA of the CDR3: TGTGCCAGCACGAGACAGGGGGCGGTAACTAATGAAAAACTGTTTTTT. Filled out from reference TRBV5-6 and TRBJ1-4, the complete variable domain reads DAGVTQSPTHLIKTRGQQVTLRCSPKSGHDTVSWYQQALGQGPQFIFQYYEEEERQRGNFPDRFSGHQFPNYSSELNVNALLLGDSALYLCASTRQGAVTNEKLFFGSGTQLSVL.

This clone has only a few counts. The chain has TRBV7-3 and TRBJ2-3, with TRBD1 matching over 8 bases. The germline gives CDR1 SGHTA, CDR2 FQGTGA. V was pared by 4 bases and J by 4 bases, with 4 bases of the junction left unmatched. The CDR3 loop spans 14 amino acids. For the CDR3, the DNA is TGTGCCAGCAGCTCCAGGGGGCCCGCAGATACGCAGTATTTT. Its protein is CASSSRGPADTQYF.

The chain joins TRBV19 to TRBJ2-6, with D perhaps TRBD1 (6 bases). V was shortened by 3 bases and J by 2 bases, with 11 bases between the two germline ends. The CDR3 totals 16 residues. The germline V gene has CDR1 LNHDA and CDR2 SQIVND (reference sequence). For the CDR3, the DNA is TGTGCCAGTAGTATGCCTAACAGGGCTGGGGCCAACGTCCTGACTTTC. Translation: CASSMPNRAGANVLTF.